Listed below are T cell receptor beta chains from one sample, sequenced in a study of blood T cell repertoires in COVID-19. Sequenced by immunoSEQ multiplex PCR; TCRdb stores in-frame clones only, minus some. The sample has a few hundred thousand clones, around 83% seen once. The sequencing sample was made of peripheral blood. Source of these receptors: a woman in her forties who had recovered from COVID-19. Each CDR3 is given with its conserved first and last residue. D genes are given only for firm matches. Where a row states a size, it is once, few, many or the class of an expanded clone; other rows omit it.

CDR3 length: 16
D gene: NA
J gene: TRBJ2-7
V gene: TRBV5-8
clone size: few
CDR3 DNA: TGTGCCAGCAGCCCGTTGGGGGGTATTCAGTCCTACGAGCAGTACTTC
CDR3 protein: CASSPLGGIQSYEQYF

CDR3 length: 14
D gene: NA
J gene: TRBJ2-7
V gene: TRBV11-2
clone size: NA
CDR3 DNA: TGTGCCAGCAGTCTAAAGCTAACAGGGTACGAGCAGTACTTC
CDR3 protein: CASSLKLTGYEQYF

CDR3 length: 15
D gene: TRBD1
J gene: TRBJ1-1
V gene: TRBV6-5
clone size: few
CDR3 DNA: TGTGCCAGCAGTAGACAGGGTCTTTCGGGCACTGAAGCTTTCTTT
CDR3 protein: CASSRQGLSGTEAFF

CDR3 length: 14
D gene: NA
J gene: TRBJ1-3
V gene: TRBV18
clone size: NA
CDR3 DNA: TGTGCCAGCTCACCAACAGGTTTTGGAAACACCATATATTTT
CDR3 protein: CASSPTGFGNTIYF

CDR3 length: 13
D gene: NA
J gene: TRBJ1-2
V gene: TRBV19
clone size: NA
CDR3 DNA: TGTGCCAGTAGCACGACAGGATTCTATGGCTACACCTTC
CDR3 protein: CASSTTGFYGYTF

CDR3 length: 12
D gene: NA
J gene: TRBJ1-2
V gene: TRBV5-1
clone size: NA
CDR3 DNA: TGCGCCAGCAGCTTGGCCGGGGAGGGCTACACCTTC
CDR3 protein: CASSLAGEGYTF

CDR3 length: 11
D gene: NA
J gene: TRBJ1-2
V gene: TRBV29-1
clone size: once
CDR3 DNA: TGCAGCGCCGACAGTAACTATGGCTACACCTTC
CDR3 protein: CSADSNYGYTF

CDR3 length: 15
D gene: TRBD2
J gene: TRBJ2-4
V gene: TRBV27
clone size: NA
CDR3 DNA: TGTGCCAGCAGTGGGAGGACTAGCGGCGGGGACATTCAGTACTTC
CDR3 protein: CASSGRTSGGDIQYF

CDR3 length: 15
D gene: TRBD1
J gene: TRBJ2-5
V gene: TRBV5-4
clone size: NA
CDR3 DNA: TGTGCCAGCAGCAAAGACAGGGGGTGGAGAGAGACCCAGTACTTC
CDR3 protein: CASSKDRGWRETQYF

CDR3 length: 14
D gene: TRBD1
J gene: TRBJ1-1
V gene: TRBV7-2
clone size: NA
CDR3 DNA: TGTGCCAGCAGCTTAGTTACAGGGGGCACTGAAGCTTTCTTT
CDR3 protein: CASSLVTGGTEAFF

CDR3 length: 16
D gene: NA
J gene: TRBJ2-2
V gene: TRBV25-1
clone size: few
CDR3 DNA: TGTGCCAGCAGTGATACTAAGCAGGGGAACACCGGGGAGCTGTTTTTT
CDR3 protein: CASSDTKQGNTGELFF

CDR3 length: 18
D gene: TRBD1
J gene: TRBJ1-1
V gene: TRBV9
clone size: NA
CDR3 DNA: TGTGCCAGCAGCGTACTAGGCTCCGGGACAGGGGTCGGGGATGAAGCTTTCTTT
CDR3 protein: CASSVLGSGTGVGDEAFF

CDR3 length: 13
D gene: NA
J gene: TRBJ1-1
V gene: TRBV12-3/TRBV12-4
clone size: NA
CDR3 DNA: TGTGCCAGCAGTTGGGGGGGGCGGACTGAAGCTTTCTTT
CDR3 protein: CASSWGGRTEAFF

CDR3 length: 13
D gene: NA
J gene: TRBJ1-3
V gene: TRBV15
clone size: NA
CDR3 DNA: TGTGCCACCAGCGATGGACTGTCCCACACCATATATTTT
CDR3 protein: CATSDGLSHTIYF

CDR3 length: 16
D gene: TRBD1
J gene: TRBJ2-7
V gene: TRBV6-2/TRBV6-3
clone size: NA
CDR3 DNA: TGTGCCAGCAGTTACGGGGACAGGCGGATCGGGTACGAGCAGTACTTC
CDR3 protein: CASSYGDRRIGYEQYF

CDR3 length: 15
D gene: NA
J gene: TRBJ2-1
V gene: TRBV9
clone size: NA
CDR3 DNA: TGTGCCAGCAGCGCTTCACATCCAGGGTACAATGAGCAGTTCTTC
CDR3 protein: CASSASHPGYNEQFF

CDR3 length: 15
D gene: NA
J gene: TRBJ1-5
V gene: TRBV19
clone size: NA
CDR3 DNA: TGTGCCAGTAGTATTGTCGATAGGGGGAATCAGCCCCAGCATTTT
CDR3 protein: CASSIVDRGNQPQHF

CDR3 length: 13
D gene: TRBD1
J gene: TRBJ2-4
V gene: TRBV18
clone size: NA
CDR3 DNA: TGTGCCAGCTCACTTCCCGGGACAGACGATCAGTACTTC
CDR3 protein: CASSLPGTDDQYF

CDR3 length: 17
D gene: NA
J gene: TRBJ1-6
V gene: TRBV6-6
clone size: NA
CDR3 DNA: TGTGCCAGCAGTCTACCACCCCCGCCGGGACAAAATTCACCCCTCCACTTT
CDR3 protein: CASSLPPPPGQNSPLHF

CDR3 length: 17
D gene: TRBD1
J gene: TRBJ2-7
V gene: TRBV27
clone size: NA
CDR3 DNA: TGTGCCAGCAGTTTCTTTGGGGTTTCCGGACAGGGATCCGAGCAGTACTTC
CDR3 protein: CASSFFGVSGQGSEQYF

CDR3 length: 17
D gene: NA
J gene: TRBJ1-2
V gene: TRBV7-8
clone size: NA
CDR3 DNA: TGTGCCAGCAGCTTTGGGAGAATCGGGGGGGTATACTATGGCTACACCTTC
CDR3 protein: CASSFGRIGGVYYGYTF

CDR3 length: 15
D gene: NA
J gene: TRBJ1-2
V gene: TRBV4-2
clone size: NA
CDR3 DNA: TGTGCCAGCAGCCAAGGTGATACGGGAATTTATGGCTACACCTTC
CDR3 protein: CASSQGDTGIYGYTF

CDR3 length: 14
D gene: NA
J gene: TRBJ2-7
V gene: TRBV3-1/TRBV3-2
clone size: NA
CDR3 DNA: TGTGCCAGCAGCCAAGATAATTATCTCTACGAGCAGTACTTC
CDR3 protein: CASSQDNYLYEQYF

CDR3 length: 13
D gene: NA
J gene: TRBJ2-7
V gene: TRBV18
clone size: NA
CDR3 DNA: TGTGCCAGCTCACCACGAGCCGCGTACGAGCAGTACTTC
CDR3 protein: CASSPRAAYEQYF

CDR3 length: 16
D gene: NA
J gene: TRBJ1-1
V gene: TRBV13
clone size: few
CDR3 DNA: TGTGCCAGCAGCTTAATCCTTTCCGGGGGGGTCGCTGAAGCTTTCTTT
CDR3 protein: CASSLILSGGVAEAFF

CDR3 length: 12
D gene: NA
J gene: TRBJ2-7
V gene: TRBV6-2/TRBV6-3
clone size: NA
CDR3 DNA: TGTGCCAGCAGTTACACCTACAGCGAGCAGTACTTC
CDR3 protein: CASSYTYSEQYF

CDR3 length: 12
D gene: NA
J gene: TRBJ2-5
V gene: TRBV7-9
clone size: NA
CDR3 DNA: TGTGCCAGCAGCTTACCCGGGGAGACCCAGTACTTC
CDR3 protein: CASSLPGETQYF

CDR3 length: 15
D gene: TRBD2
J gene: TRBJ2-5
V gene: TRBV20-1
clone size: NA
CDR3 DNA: TGCAGTGCTAGTTCCGGGACTAGCGGGATTGAGACCCAGTACTTC
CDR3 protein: CSASSGTSGIETQYF

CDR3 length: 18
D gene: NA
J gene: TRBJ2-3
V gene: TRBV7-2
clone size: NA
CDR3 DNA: TGTGCCAGCAGCTTTGGTCTGGGAGGGGGTAGGGCGTCAGATACGCAGTATTTT
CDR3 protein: CASSFGLGGGRASDTQYF

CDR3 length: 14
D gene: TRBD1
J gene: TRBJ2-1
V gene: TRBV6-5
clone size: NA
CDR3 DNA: TGTGCCAGTATCGAGGGACAGGGGGCATATGAGCAGTTCTTC
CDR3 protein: CASIEGQGAYEQFF

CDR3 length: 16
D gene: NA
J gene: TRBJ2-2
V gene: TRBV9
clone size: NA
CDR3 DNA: TGTGCCAGCAGCGTAGTGGGCAGGACTAACACCGGGGAGCTGTTTTTT
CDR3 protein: CASSVVGRTNTGELFF

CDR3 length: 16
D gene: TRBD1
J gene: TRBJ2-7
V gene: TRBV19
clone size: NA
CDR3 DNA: TGTGCCAGTAGTTTCCGACCGGGACAGGGAGGATACGAGCAGTACTTC
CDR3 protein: CASSFRPGQGGYEQYF

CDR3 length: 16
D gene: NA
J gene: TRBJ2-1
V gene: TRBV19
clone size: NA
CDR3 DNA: TGTGCCAGTAGTCCTAATACAGGAAGTTGGGGGGACGAGCAGTTCTTC
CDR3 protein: CASSPNTGSWGDEQFF

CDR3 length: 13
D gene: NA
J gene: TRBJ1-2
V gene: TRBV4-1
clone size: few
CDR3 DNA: TGCGCCAGCAGCCAAGATTCAGGGTTTGGCTACACCTTC
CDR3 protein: CASSQDSGFGYTF

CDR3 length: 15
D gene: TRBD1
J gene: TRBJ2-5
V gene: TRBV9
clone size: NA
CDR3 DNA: TGTGCCAGCAGCGTGGGGACAGGGGGCACGGAGACCCAGTACTTC
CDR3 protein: CASSVGTGGTETQYF

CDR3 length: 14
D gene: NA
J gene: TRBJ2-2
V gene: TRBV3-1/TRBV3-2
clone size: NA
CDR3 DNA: TGTGCCAGCAGCCAAGAAGGGGCTTTATGGGAGCTGTTTTTT
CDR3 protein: CASSQEGALWELFF

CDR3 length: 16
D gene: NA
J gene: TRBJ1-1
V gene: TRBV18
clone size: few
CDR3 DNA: TGTGCCAGCTCACCAAGGCAGGCCATCTCCAACACTGAAGCTTTCTTT
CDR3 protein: CASSPRQAISNTEAFF

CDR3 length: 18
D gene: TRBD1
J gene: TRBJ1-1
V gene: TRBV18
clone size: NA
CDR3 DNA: TGTGCCAGCTCACCCCTAGCCAATTTTGGGACAGGGAACACTGAAGCTTTCTTT
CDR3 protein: CASSPLANFGTGNTEAFF

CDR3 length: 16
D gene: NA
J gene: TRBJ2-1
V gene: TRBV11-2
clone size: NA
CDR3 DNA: TGTGCCAGCAGCCTTCCCGGAGCTTACTCCTACAATGAGCAGTTCTTC
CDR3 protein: CASSLPGAYSYNEQFF

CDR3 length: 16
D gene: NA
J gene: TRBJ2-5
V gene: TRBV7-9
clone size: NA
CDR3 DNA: TGTGCCAGCAGCTTAGGTGAGGGTGGATTCCAAGAGACCCAGTACTTC
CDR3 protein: CASSLGEGGFQETQYF

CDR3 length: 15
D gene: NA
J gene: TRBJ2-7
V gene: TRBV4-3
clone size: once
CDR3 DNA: TGCGCCAGCAGCCAAGGGCTACTGGTAGACAACGAGCAGTACTTC
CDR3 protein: CASSQGLLVDNEQYF

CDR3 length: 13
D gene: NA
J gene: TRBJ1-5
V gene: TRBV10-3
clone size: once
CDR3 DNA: TGTGCCATCAGTGAGAACGGGGAACAGCCCCAGCATTTT
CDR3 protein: CAISENGEQPQHF

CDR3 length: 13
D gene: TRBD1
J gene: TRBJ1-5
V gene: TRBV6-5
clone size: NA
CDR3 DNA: TGTGCCAGCAGCTTAGGACAGGCCCAGCCCCAGCATTTT
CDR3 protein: CASSLGQAQPQHF

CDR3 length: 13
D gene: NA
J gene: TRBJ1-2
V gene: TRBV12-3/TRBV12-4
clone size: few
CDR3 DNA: TGTGCCAGCAGTTCCGGACGACAGTCGGGCTACACCTTC
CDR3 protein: CASSSGRQSGYTF

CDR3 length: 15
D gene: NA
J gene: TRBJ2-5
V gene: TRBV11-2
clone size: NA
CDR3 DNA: TGTGCCAGCAGCCTCGGGAGCGGCCCCCAAGAGACCCAGTACTTC
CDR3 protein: CASSLGSGPQETQYF